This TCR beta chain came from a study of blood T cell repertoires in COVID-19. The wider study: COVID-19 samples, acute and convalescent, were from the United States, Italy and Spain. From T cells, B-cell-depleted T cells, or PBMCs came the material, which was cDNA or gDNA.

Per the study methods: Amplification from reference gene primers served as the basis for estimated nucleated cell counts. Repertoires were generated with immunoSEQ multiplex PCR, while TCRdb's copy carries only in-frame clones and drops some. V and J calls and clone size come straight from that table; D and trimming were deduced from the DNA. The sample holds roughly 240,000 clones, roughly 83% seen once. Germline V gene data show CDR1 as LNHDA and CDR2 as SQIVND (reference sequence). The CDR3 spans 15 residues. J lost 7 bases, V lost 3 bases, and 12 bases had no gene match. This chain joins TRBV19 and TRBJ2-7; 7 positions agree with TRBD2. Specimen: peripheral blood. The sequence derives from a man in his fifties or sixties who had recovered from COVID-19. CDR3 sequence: CASSIGSGSFSEQYF. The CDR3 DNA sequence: TGTGCCAGTAGTATTGGTAGCGGGTCCTTCTCTGAGCAGTACTTC.